Many counts were recorded for the clone carrying this TCR beta chain. Antigen specificity is unknown. Other DNA sequences of this sample code for an identical CDR3. These data come from a study of beta chain features in type 1 diabetes. Study-wide findings and caveats: Across all four CD4+ subsets, people with type 1 diabetes showed modestly shorter TCRB CDR3s.

The sequenced template was cDNA made from the entire isolated RNA. The protocol was immunoSEQ multiplex PCR, while the TCRdb copy is restricted to in-frame clones and leaves out a portion. This repertoire shows about 320,000 clones, 12% to 15% found once; its top ten account for roughly 7%. Sequenced sample: central memory CD4+ T cells from blood. This TCR came from a man aged 25-45 years in good health.

The CDR3 bases are TGTGCCAGCAGCTCCATAGCGGGGGGGGGCACAGATACGCAGTATTTT. It codes for CASSSIAGGGTDTQYF. This sequence joins TRBV7-2 and TRBJ2-3, with 11 bases that match TRBD2. This CDR3 has 16 residues. The germline V gene has CDR1 SGHTA and CDR2 FQGNSA. J was trimmed by 1 base and V by 4 bases; bases with no gene match: 4.